This T cell receptor (beta chain) comes out of a study of T cell repertoires in cytomegalovirus infection. Study summary: Public TCR beta signature analysis indicated the presence of both CMV infection and matching HLA type.

General observations from the study: CMV carriers with the relevant HLA were identified by cumulative public TCR beta family frequency.

A word on this clonotype: Antigen unknown.

TCRdb re-derived calls from the reads in MiXCR, one entry per CDR3 protein. The sample lists over 300,000 distinct CDR3 sequences, about a sixth occurring once. This clonotype was obtained from a human donor in good health (CMV status not recorded). Some clones in this sample may be carry-over from other donors' samples. The specimen sequenced was PBMCs.

CDR3 DNA: TGTGCCAGCAGCCAGGGCCACCAGGCGTACTTC. As protein: CASSQGHQAYF. The chain couples TRBV12-3 or TRBV12-4 to TRBJ2-7; a weak D match, TRBD1 (5 bases). V shed 6 bases and J shed 12 bases, with 15 bases lying between them. CDR3 length: 11 residues.